The clone carrying this TCR beta chain was counted at least ten times. This CDR3 is built from 12 residues. V lost 5 bases and J lost 4; bases outside the gene matches: 5. Germline-derived CDR1 and CDR2 are DFQATT and SNEGSKA (reference sequence). This specimen belongs to a study of T cells after yellow fever vaccination. For TCR, cDNA came from 5'RACE template switching, which added a universal primer site and UMIs. Using its own MiXCR run on the 5' RACE reads, TCRdb lists one record per CDR3 protein. The sample carries over 250,000 distinct CDR3 sequences, around 4.9% recorded once. The chain carries TRBV20-1 and TRBJ2-7; 7 bases map to TRBD1. The clonotype was recovered from a man younger than 30 who received the YFV17D yellow fever vaccine. The source material was CD4+ T cells sorted from PBMCs, sampled on the day of the yellow fever booster vaccination. The CDR3 DNA sequence: TGCAGTGCTTCTGGACAGGTGTACGAGCAGTACTTC. Translated: CSASGQVYEQYF.